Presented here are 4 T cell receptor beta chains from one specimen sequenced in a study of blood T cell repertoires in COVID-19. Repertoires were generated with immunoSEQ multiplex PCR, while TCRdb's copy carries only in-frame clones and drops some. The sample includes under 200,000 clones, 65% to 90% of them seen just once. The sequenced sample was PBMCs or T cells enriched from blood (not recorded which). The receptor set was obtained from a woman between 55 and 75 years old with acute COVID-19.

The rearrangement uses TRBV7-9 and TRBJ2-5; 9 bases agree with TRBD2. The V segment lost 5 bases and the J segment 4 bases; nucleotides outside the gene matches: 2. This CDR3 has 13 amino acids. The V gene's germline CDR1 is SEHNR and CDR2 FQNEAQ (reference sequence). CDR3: CASSRAGGETQYF. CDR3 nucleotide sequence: TGTGCCAGCAGCAGAGCGGGAGGAGAGACCCAGTACTTC.

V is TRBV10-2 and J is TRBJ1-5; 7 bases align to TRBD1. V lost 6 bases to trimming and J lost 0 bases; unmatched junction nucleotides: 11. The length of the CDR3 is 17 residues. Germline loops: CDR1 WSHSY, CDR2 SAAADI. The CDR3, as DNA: TGCGCCAGCAGCCTCGTGACAGGGCTCTATAGCAATCAGCCCCAGCATTTT. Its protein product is CASSLVTGLYSNQPQHF.

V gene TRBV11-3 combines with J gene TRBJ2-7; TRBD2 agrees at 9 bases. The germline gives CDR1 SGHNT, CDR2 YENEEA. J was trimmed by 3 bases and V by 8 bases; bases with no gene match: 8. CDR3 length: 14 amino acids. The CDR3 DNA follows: TGTGCCAGCTCTCAGACTAGCGGCCTCTACGAGCAGTACTTC. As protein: CASSQTSGLYEQYF.

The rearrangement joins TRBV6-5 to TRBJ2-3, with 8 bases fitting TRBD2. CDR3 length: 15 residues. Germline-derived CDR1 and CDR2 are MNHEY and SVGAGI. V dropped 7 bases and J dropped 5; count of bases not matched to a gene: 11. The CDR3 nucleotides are TGTGCCAGCACGTGGAGCGGGAGAGGAGTAGATACGCAGTATTTT. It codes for CASTWSGRGVDTQYF.